This T cell receptor beta chain was sequenced for a study of blood T cell repertoires in COVID-19. Study-wide context: COVID-19 samples, acute and convalescent, were from the United States, Italy and Spain. Sources were T cells, B-cell-depleted T cells, or PBMCs; the material itself was cDNA or gDNA.

The CDR3 sequence is 16 residues long. J lost 0 bases, V lost 0 bases, and 6 bases had no gene match. The germline V gene has CDR1 SGHDT and CDR2 YYEEEE. Original processing methods: Reference gene primer amplification gave estimated nucleated cell counts. Some clones are missing from TCRdb's copy, which holds only in-frame ones; the method was immunoSEQ multiplex PCR. V and J calls and clone size are given by that table; D and trimming were obtained from the DNA. The data show 140,000 to 150,000 clones, 81% seen once. The sequenced material came from peripheral blood. This clonotype was obtained from a human donor in a cohort sampled during active COVID-19. The chain combines TRBV5-6 with TRBJ2-7, with 7 positions matching TRBD1. CDR3 sequence (DNA): TGTGCCAGCAGCTTGGAAGGACCAGGGGGCTCCTACGAGCAGTACTTC. It translates to CASSLEGPGGSYEQYF.